The 5 T cell receptor beta chains below all came from one sample that was sequenced in a study of T cell changes during pregnancy in multiple sclerosis. Sequenced by immunoSEQ multiplex PCR; TCRdb stores in-frame clones only, minus some. The sample carries approximately 88,000 clones, roughly 92% recorded once. Sample: peripheral blood, taken in the first trimester of pregnancy. Receptors were obtained from a female donor with multiple sclerosis, enrolled in a pregnancy study.

The rearrangement uses TRBV6-4 and TRBJ2-5, with TRBD2 matching over 7 bases. The CDR3 has 16 amino acids. Trimming took 4 bases from V and 2 from J; bases not matched to a gene: 10. Germline CDR1 and CDR2: MRHNA and SNTAGT. For the CDR3, the DNA is TGTGCCAGCAGTGTGTATGGCGGGGGAAGTCAAGAGACCCAGTACTTC. Its translation is CASSVYGGGSQETQYF.

The chain carries TRBV4-1 and TRBJ2-5; a possible D gene is TRBD2 (6 bases). Trimming took off 3 bases at V and 1 base at J, with 12 bases between the two ends. CDR1 is MGHRA, CDR2 YSYEKL, per germline. The CDR3 is 15 residues long. Here the CDR3 reads CASSHSDGGQETQYF. DNA for the CDR3: TGCGCCAGCAGCCATAGTGACGGGGGCCAAGAGACCCAGTACTTC.

The rearrangement uses TRBV10-3 and TRBJ1-1, with D perhaps matching TRBD1 (5 bases). From germline, CDR1 is ENHRY and CDR2 SYGVKD. Trimming pared 5 bases from V and 8 bases from J, leaving 15 bases between. There are 13 residues in the CDR3. CDR3 sequence (DNA): TGTGCCATCAGTACCTTGGACAAACGGGAAGCTTTCTTT. This codes for CAISTLDKREAFF.

The chain couples TRBV27 to TRBJ2-7; D is undetermined. Germline V gives CDR1 MNHEY, CDR2 SMNVEV (reference sequence). CDR3 size: 13 residues. Trimming pared 8 bases from V and 3 bases from J, leaving 14 bases between. The CDR3 loop is CASRSNSLYEQYF. The CDR3 region has the DNA TGTGCCAGCCGGTCAAACTCTCTCTACGAGCAGTACTTC.

The rearrangement uses TRBV5-4 and TRBJ2-5, with D possibly being TRBD2 (6 bases). This CDR3 has 17 amino acids. Trimming pared 5 bases from V and 5 bases from J, leaving 25 bases between. Germline V gene lookup returns CDR1 SGHNT and CDR2 YYREEE (reference sequence). CDR3 in amino acids: CASSFGTSNRGKETQYF. DNA of the CDR3: TGTGCCAGCAGTTTCGGGACCTCAAATCGCGGGAAGGAGACCCAGTACTTC. Using reference TRBV5-4 and TRBJ2-5 for the parts outside the CDR3, the full variable domain is ETGVTQSPTHLIKTRGQQVTLRCSSQSGHNTVSWYQQALGQGPQFIFQYYREEENGRGNFPPRFSGLQFPNYSSELNVNALELDDSALYLCASSFGTSNRGKETQYFGPGTRLLVL.